This T cell receptor beta chain was found in a study of T cells in tuberculosis. The wider study: Sequenced TCRs come from CD1B-GMM tetramer-binding T cells.

As for this clone: Antigen unknown.

The data were produced by immunoSEQ multiplex PCR, yet TCRdb's version contains in-frame clones alone and is incomplete. Of roughly 41,000 clones in the sample, roughly 93% were seen once. This CDR3 region has 17 residues. Trimming removed 2 bases from V and 0 bases from J, with 11 bases in between. Germline-derived CDR1 and CDR2 are KGHSH and LQKENI. Regarding the study as a whole: Active tuberculosis patients had shorter CDR3-alpha; the beta difference was nonsignificant.

J is TRBJ1-6 and V is TRBV18, with D uncertain. This clonotype was sampled from a donor aged 10-29 years with latent tuberculosis or without tuberculosis infection. Some clones in this sample may be carry-over from other donors' samples. The sample comprised PBMCs. The CDR3 region has the DNA TGTGCCAGCTCACCAGTGGCTTGGAGCTCCTATAATTCACCCCTCCACTTT. This encodes CASSPVAWSSYNSPLHF.